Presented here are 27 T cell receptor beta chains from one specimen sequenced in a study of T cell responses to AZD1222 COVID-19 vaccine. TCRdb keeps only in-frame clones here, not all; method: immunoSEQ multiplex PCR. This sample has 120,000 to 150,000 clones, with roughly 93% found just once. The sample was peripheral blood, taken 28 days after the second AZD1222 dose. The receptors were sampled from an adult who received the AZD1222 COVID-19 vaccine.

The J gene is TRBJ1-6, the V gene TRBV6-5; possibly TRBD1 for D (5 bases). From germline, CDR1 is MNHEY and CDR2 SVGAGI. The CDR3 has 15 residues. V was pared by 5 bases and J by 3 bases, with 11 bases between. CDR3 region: CASSLGGGYNSPLHF. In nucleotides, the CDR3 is TGTGCCAGCAGTCTTGGTGGGGGCTATAATTCACCCCTCCACTTT.

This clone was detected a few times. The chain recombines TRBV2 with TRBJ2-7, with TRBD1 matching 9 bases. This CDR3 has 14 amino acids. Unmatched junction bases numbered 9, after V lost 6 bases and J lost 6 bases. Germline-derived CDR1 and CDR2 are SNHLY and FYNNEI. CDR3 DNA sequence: TGTGCCAGCAGGGGGGACAGGGCAGGAGGCGAGCAGTACTTC. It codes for CASRGDRAGGEQYF.

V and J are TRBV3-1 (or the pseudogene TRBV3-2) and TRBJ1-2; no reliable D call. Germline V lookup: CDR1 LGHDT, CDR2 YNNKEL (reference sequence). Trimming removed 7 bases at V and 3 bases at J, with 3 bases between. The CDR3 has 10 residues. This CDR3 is CASTYYGYTF. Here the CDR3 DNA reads TGTGCCAGCACGTACTATGGCTACACCTTC.

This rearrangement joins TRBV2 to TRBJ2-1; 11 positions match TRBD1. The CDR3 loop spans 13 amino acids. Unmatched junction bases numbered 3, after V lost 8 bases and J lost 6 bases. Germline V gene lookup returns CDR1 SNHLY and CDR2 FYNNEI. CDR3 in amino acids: CASAGTGGNEQFF. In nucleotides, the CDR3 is TGTGCCAGCGCAGGGACAGGGGGCAATGAGCAGTTCTTC.

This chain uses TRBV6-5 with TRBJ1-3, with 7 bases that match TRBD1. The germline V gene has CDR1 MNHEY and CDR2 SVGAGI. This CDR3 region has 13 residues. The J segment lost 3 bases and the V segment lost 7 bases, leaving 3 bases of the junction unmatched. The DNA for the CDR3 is TGTGCCAGCAAGGGGGCGGTTGGAAACACCATATATTTT. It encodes CASKGAVGNTIYF.

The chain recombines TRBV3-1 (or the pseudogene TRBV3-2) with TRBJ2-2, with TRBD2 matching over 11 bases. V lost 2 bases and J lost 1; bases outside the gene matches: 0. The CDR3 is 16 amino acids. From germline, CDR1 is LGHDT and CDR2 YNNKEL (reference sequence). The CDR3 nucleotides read TGTGCCAGCAGCCAAACTAGCGGGGGGAACACCGGGGAGCTGTTTTTT. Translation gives CASSQTSGGNTGELFF.

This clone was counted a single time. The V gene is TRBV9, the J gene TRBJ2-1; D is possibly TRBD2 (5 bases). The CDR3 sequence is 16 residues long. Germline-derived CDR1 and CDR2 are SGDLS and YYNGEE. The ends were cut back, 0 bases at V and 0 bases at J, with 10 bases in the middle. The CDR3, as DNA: TGTGCCAGCAGCGTAGACGGGGATAGCTCCTACAATGAGCAGTTCTTC. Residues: CASSVDGDSSYNEQFF.

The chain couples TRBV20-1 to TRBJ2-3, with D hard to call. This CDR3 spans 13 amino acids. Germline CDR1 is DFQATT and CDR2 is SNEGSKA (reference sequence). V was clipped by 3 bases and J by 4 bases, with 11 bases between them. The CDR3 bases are TGCAGTGCTAGTTTTCCCGGTTCAGATACGCAGTATTTT. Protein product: CSASFPGSDTQYF.

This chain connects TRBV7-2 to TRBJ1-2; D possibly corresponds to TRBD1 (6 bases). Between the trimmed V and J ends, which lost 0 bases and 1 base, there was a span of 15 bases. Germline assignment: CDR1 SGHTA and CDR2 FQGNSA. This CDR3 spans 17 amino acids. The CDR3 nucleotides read TGTGCCAGCAGCTTAGCGCCCGGGGGGCTCCGTAACTATGGCTACACCTTC. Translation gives CASSLAPGGLRNYGYTF.

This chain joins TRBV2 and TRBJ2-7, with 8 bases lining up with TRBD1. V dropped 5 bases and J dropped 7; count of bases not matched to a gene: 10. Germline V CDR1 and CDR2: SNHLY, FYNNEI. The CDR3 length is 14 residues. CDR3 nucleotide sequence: TGTGCCAGCAGTAATCAGGGGGCCCCCCTGGAGCAGTACTTC. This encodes CASSNQGAPLEQYF.

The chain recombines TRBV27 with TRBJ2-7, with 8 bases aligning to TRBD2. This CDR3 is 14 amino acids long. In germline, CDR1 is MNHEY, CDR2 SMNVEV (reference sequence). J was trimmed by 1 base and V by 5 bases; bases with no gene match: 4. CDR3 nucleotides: TGTGCCAGCAGTCTCAGCGGGAGTTCCTACGAGCAGTACTTC. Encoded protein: CASSLSGSSYEQYF.

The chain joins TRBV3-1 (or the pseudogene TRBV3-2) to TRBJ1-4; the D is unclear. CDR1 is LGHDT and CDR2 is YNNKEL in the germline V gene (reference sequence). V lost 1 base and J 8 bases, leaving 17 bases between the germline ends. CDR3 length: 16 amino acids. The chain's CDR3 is CASSQVIRGAGEKLFF. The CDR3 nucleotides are TGTGCCAGCAGCCAAGTAATTCGAGGCGCAGGAGAAAAACTGTTTTTT.

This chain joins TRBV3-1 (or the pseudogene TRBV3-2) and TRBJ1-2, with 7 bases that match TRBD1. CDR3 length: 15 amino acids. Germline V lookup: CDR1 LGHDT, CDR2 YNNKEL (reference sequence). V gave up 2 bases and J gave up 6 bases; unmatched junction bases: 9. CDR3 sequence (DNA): TGTGCCAGCAGCCAAAAGGCGACAGGGCTGCATGGCTACACCTTC. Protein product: CASSQKATGLHGYTF.

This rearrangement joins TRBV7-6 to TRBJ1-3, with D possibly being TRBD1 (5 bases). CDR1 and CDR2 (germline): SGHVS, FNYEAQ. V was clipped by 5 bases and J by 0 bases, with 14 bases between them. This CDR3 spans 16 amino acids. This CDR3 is CASSPGGDRSGNTIYF. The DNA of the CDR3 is TGTGCCAGCAGCCCCGGGGGAGACCGCTCTGGAAACACCATATATTTT.

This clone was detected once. CDR3 sequence reads: CASSQGQKGNEQFF. The DNA of the CDR3 is TGTGCCAGCAGCCAAGGACAGAAGGGGAATGAGCAGTTCTTC. This chain uses TRBV3-1 (or the pseudogene TRBV3-2) with TRBJ2-1; possibly TRBD1 for D (5 bases). The ends were cut back, 1 base at V and 7 bases at J, with 11 bases in the middle. The germline V gene has CDR1 LGHDT and CDR2 YNNKEL (reference sequence). This CDR3 spans 14 amino acids.

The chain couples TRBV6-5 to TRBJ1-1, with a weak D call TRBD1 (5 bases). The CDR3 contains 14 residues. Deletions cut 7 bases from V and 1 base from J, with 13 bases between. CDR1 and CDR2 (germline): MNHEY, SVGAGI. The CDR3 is CASTRWGENTEAFF. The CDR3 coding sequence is TGTGCCAGCACCCGCTGGGGGGAGAACACTGAAGCTTTCTTT.

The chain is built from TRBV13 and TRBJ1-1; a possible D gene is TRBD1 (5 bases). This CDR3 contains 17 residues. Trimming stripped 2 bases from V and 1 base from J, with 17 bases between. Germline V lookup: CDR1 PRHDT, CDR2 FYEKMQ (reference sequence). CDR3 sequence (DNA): TGTGCCAGCAGCTTAAGGGGCTCTCTCCGTGGGAACACTGAAGCTTTCTTT. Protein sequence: CASSLRGSLRGNTEAFF.

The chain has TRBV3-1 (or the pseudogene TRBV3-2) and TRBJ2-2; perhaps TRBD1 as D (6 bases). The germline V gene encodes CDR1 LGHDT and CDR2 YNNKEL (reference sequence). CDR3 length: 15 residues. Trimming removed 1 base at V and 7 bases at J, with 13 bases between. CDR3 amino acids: CASSQVGTRGGELFF. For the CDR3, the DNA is TGTGCCAGCAGCCAAGTAGGGACACGAGGCGGGGAGCTGTTTTTT.

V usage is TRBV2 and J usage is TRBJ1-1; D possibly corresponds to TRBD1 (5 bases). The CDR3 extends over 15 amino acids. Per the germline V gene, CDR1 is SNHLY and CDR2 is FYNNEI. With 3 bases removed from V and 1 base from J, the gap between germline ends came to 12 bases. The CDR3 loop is CASSDPGLENTEAFF. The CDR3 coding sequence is TGTGCCAGCAGTGACCCGGGACTCGAGAACACTGAAGCTTTCTTT.

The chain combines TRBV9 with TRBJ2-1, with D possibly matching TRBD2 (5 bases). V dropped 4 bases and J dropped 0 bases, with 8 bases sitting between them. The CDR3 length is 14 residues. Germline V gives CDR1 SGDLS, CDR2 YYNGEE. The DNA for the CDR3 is TGTGCCAGCAGCCTAGGGAGCTCCTACAATGAGCAGTTCTTC. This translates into CASSLGSSYNEQFF.

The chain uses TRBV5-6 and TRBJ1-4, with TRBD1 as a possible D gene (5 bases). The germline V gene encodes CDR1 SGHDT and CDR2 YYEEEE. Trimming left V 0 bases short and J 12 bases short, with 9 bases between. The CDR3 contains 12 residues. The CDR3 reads CASSLARGELFF. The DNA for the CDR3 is TGTGCCAGCAGCTTGGCACGGGGGGAACTGTTTTTT.

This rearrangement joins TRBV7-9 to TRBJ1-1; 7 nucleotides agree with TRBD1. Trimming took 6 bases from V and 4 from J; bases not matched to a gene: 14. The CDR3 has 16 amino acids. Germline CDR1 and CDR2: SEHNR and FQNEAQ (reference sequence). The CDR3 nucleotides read TGTGCCAGCAGTTTACTAACGGGCAGGGGGATCACTGAAGCTTTCTTT. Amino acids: CASSLLTGRGITEAFF.

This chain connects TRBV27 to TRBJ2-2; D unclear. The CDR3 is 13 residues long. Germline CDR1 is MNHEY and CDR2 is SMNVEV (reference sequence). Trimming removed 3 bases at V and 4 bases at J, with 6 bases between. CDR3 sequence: CASSFWSTGELFF. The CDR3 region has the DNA TGTGCCAGCAGTTTTTGGAGCACCGGGGAGCTGTTTTTT.

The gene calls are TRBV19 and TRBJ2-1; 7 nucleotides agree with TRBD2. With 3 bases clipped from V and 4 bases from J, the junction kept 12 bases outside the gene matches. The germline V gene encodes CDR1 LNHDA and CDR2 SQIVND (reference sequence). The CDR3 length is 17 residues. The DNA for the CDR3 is TGTGCCAGTAGTATCAGGGAGGGGACTAAGGTATACAATGAGCAGTTCTTC. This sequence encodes CASSIREGTKVYNEQFF.

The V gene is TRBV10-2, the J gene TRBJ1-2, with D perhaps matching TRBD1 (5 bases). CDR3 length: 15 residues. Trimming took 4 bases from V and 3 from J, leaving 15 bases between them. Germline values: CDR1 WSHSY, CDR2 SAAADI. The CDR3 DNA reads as TGCGCCAGCAGTGTGGGAGGGGACCACTACTATGGCTACACCTTC. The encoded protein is CASSVGGDHYYGYTF.

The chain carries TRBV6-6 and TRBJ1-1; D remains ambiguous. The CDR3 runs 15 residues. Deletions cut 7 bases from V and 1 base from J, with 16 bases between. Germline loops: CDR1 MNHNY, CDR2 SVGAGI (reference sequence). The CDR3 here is CASIVGLWANTEAFF. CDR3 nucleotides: TGTGCCAGCATCGTGGGCCTTTGGGCGAACACTGAAGCTTTCTTT.

The CDR3 DNA reads as TGTGCCACCAGCAGAGATTTAAACAGGGGAAGCAATCAGCCCCAGCATTTT. It encodes CATSRDLNRGSNQPQHF. The chain combines TRBV15 with TRBJ1-5, with TRBD1 matching 7 bases. Germline V gene lookup returns CDR1 LNHNV and CDR2 YYDKDF (reference sequence). V trimming: 0 bases; J trimming: 1 base; junction bases outside the gene matches: 6. CDR3 length: 17 amino acids. The entire variable domain, with the rest obtained from reference TRBV15 and TRBJ1-5, is as follows: DAMVIQNPRYQVTQFGKPVTLSCSQTLNHNVMYWYQQKSSQAPKLLFHYYDKDFNNEADTPDNFQSRRPNTSFCFLDIRSPGLGDTAMYLCATSRDLNRGSNQPQHFGDGTRLSIL.